This T cell receptor beta chain was identified in a study of OX40 agonist ivuxolimab in advanced cancers. Study in general: The eligibility criteria allowed prior anti-PD-1, anti-PD-L1 or anti-CTLA-4 therapy, and approximately 42% had some. Whole-study results and caveats: Certain nonresponders additionally had low normalized T-cell clonal expansion. On average, CD8+ T cells showed a greater number of expanded clones than CD4+. The study observed clonal expansion of CD4+ and CD8+ blood T cells by week 6 at 0.1 to 3.0 mg/kg.

The CDR3 contains 15 residues. V lost 1 base to trimming and J lost 0 bases, with 9 bases between them. Germline CDR1 KGHSH, CDR2 LQKENI. The table came from immunoSEQ multiplex PCR; TCRdb's copy has only in-frame clones and leaves some out. The sample has 60,000 to 70,000 clones, nearly 90% seen once. To note about this clone: Its antigen is currently unknown.

This specimen consisted of CD4+ or CD8+ T cells sorted from blood, obtained in a trial of the OX40 agonist ivuxolimab. The V and J genes are TRBV18 and TRBJ2-5; D perhaps matches TRBD1 (6 bases). The receptor was isolated from an adult with an advanced solid tumor such as melanoma, head and neck, liver or kidney cancer. The CDR3 bases are TGTGCCAGCTCACCACTACAGGGTAACCAAGAGACCCAGTACTTC. Translating it yields CASSPLQGNQETQYF.